The 18 T cell receptor beta chains below come from one sample, sequenced in a study of vaccination and CD4 T cells after COVID-19. Once obtained from cultured CD4+ T cells, the DNA was sequenced using the Oncomine TCR Beta short-read assay. TCRdb reprocessed the PCR reads with MiXCR, giving one entry per CDR3 protein. Of over 14,000 distinct CDR3 sequences listed, roughly 50% are singletons. Their specific antigens are unknown. Treatment in this sample: approximately nine-day PBMC culture with coronavirus spike peptide pools or control peptides (ViraFEST assay). Sample: CD4+ T cells from blood, cultured in vitro. The receptors here all came from a human donor who had recovered from COVID-19.

V usage is TRBV7-9 and J usage is TRBJ2-5; D gene uncertain. There are 13 residues in the CDR3. Germline loops: CDR1 SEHNR, CDR2 FQNEAQ (reference sequence). Trimming took 5 bases from V and 4 from J, leaving 11 bases between them. The CDR3 DNA reads TGTGCCAGCAGCGGGGTAAATCGAGAGACCCAGTACTTC. As protein: CASSGVNRETQYF.

This clonotype turned up a few times. The rearrangement uses TRBV6-2 or TRBV6-3 and TRBJ1-5; 8 bases line up with TRBD1. The CDR3 covers 15 residues. The V segment lost 6 bases and the J segment 5 bases; nucleotides outside the gene matches: 9. In germline, CDR1 is MNHEY, CDR2 SVGEGT. In nucleotides, the CDR3 is TGTGCCAGCAGAAGGGCAGGGGGCGTTGATCAGCCCCAGCATTTT. The encoded protein is CASRRAGGVDQPQHF.

The chain carries TRBV29-1 and TRBJ2-5; 9 bases agree with TRBD2. The CDR3 consists of 14 residues. CDR1 SQVTM and CDR2 ANQGSEA come from the germline V gene. V was pared by 5 bases and J by 1 base, with 5 bases of the junction left unmatched. The CDR3 nucleotides are TGCAGCGTTATAATAGCGGGGGTCCAAGAGACCCAGTACTTC. Translated: CSVIIAGVQETQYF.

The chain uses TRBV6-1 and TRBJ1-1; D remains unclear. CDR3 length: 14 residues. V gave up 10 bases and J gave up 10 bases, with 25 bases separating them. Germline V gene sequence: CDR1 MNHNS, CDR2 SASEGT. The CDR3 loop is CAIGVSGRGRGAFF. As DNA, the CDR3 is TGTGCCATTGGAGTATCAGGCAGAGGGCGGGGAGCTTTCTTT.

V and J are TRBV6-1 and TRBJ2-7; the match to TRBD2 covers 10 bases. Per germline, CDR1 MNHNS and CDR2 SASEGT. The V segment lost 6 bases and the J segment 4 bases; nucleotides outside the gene matches: 6. CDR3 length: 14 amino acids. The DNA of the CDR3 is TGTGCCAGCAGACCTAGCGGGGGCCATTACGAGCAGTACTTC. This codes for CASRPSGGHYEQYF.

The chain uses TRBV7-9 and TRBJ1-1, with D uncertain. The germline CDR1 and CDR2 sequences are SEHNR and FQNEAQ (reference sequence). CDR3 length: 14 residues. V dropped 4 bases and J dropped 3 bases, with 12 bases sitting between them. CDR3 protein: CASSSRADYTEAFF. In DNA form, the CDR3 reads TGTGCCAGCAGCTCCCGGGCGGATTACACTGAAGCTTTCTTT.

The chain has TRBV29-1 and TRBJ2-6, with 9 bases identical to TRBD1. CDR3 length: 16 residues. Losses at the gene ends were 6 bases for V and 4 bases for J; bases not matched to a gene: 10. Germline CDR1 and CDR2: SQVTM and ANQGSEA. CDR3 in amino acids: CSVGGTGLSGANVLTF. DNA of the CDR3: TGCAGCGTAGGAGGGACAGGGCTTTCCGGGGCCAACGTCCTGACTTTC. The full variable domain, in which reference TRBV29-1 and TRBJ2-6 provide the parts outside the CDR3, is SAVISQKPSRDICQRGTSLTIQCQVDSQVTMMFWYRQQPGQSLTLIATANQGSEATYESGFVIDKFPISRPNLTFSTLTVSNMSPEDSSIYLCSVGGTGLSGANVLTFGAGSRLTVL.

This clonotype was found a few times. This rearrangement joins TRBV28 to TRBJ1-5; the D is unclear. From germline, CDR1 is MDHEN and CDR2 SYDVKM. Trimming stripped 11 bases from V and 0 bases from J, with 20 bases between. This CDR3 has 16 amino acids. CDR3 sequence: CASTETTNYSNQPQHF. CDR3 DNA: TGTGCCTCAACAGAGACCACCAATTATAGCAATCAGCCCCAGCATTTT.

The rearrangement uses TRBV19 and TRBJ1-2, with 9 bases that match TRBD1. The junction had 15 bases not matched to a gene; V was cut back by 3 bases and J by 4 bases. This CDR3 spans 18 amino acids. Germline values: CDR1 LNHDA, CDR2 SQIVND (reference sequence). As DNA, the CDR3 is TGTGCCAGTAGTATTGCGTACAGGGGGCGAGCTATAGCCTATGGCTACACCTTC. Amino acids: CASSIAYRGRAIAYGYTF.

This chain links TRBV5-4 with TRBJ1-1; unclear D gene. The length of the CDR3 is 13 residues. From germline, CDR1 is SGHNT and CDR2 YYREEE (reference sequence). V lost 2 bases and J lost 4, with 9 bases in between. The CDR3 bases are TGTGCCAGCAGCTTTGCCGGAGGCACTGAAGCTTTCTTT. Its protein is CASSFAGGTEAFF.

A few counts support this clonotype. This chain joins TRBV28 and TRBJ2-4; D tentatively reads TRBD1 or TRBD2 (6 bases each). Deletions cut 5 bases from V and 0 bases from J, with 11 bases between. CDR1 MDHEN and CDR2 SYDVKM come from the germline V gene. This CDR3 has 15 amino acids. CDR3 coding DNA: TGTGCCAGCAGTCCCCGGGGGCTAGCCAAAAACATTCAGTACTTC. This sequence encodes CASSPRGLAKNIQYF. Drawing the rest from reference TRBV28 and TRBJ2-4, the complete variable domain is DVKVTQSSRYLVKRTGEKVFLECVQDMDHENMFWYRQDPGLGLRLIYFSYDVKMKEKGDIPEGYSVSREKKERFSLILESASTNQTSMYLCASSPRGLAKNIQYFGAGTRLSVL.

The J gene is TRBJ2-2, the V gene TRBV12-3 or TRBV12-4; 7 positions agree with TRBD1. With 6 bases clipped from V and 4 bases from J, the junction kept 14 bases outside the gene matches. The CDR3 is 17 amino acids. CDR3 residues: CASSLIPSTGPTGELFF. The CDR3 coding sequence is TGTGCCAGCAGCCTAATACCCTCGACAGGGCCCACCGGGGAGCTGTTTTTT.

The chain recombines TRBV15 with TRBJ2-1; 7 bases are a match to TRBD1. This CDR3 is 14 amino acids long. Germline CDR1 is LNHNV and CDR2 is YYDKDF (reference sequence). The V and J ends lost 7 bases and 5 bases, in that order; junction bases with no gene match: 8. The CDR3 region is CATTEGANNNEQFF. In nucleotides, the CDR3 is TGTGCCACCACAGAGGGGGCGAATAACAATGAGCAGTTCTTC.

This clonotype turned up a few times. The chain links TRBV6-2 or TRBV6-3 to TRBJ2-2; D might be TRBD1 (6 bases). Germline assignment: CDR1 MNHEY and CDR2 SVGEGT. The CDR3 is made up of 15 amino acids. V was trimmed by 2 bases and J by 6 bases, leaving 13 bases between them. The CDR3 protein is CASSYGTPGSGELFF. DNA for the CDR3: TGTGCCAGCAGTTACGGGACACCAGGTTCCGGGGAGCTGTTTTTT.

The V gene is TRBV7-8, the J gene TRBJ1-3; D is ambiguous. Trimming removed 1 base at V and 2 bases at J, with 6 bases between. This CDR3 spans 14 amino acids. Germline-derived CDR1 and CDR2 are SGHVS and FQNEAQ. CDR3 coding DNA: TGTGCCAGCAGCTTAGACAGAACTGGAAACACCATATATTTT. This translates into CASSLDRTGNTIYF.

The rearrangement links TRBV7-9 to TRBJ2-7; TRBD2 matches at 7 bases. Trimming at V came to 6 bases and at J to 7 bases, leaving 9 bases not matched to a gene. CDR1 SEHNR and CDR2 FQNEAQ come from the germline V gene (reference sequence). The CDR3 contains 13 residues. The CDR3 loop is CASSRGGGREQYF. Here the CDR3 DNA reads TGTGCCAGCAGTCGCGGGGGAGGCCGAGAGCAGTACTTC.

The CDR3 sequence is CASSSPEEETQYF. CDR3 DNA: TGTGCCAGCAGTTCCCCGGAGGAGGAGACCCAGTACTTC. The V and J genes are TRBV28 and TRBJ2-5; maybe TRBD2 (5 bases). The germline V gene encodes CDR1 MDHEN and CDR2 SYDVKM. This CDR3 has 13 residues. V was shortened by 4 bases and J by 5 bases, with 11 bases between the two germline ends. The full variable domain, completed using reference TRBV28 and TRBJ2-5, is DVKVTQSSRYLVKRTGEKVFLECVQDMDHENMFWYRQDPGLGLRLIYFSYDVKMKEKGDIPEGYSVSREKKERFSLILESASTNQTSMYLCASSSPEEETQYFGPGTRLLVL.

This clonotype was found a few times. The genes are TRBV6-5 and TRBJ2-7, with TRBD2 matching 13 bases. V lost 0 bases and J lost 2; bases outside the gene matches: 4. The CDR3 is 17 residues long. Germline values: CDR1 MNHEY, CDR2 SVGAGI. DNA of the CDR3: TGTGCCAGCAGTTACTCCCAGACTAGCGGGAGGCCCTACGAGCAGTACTTC. Residues: CASSYSQTSGRPYEQYF.